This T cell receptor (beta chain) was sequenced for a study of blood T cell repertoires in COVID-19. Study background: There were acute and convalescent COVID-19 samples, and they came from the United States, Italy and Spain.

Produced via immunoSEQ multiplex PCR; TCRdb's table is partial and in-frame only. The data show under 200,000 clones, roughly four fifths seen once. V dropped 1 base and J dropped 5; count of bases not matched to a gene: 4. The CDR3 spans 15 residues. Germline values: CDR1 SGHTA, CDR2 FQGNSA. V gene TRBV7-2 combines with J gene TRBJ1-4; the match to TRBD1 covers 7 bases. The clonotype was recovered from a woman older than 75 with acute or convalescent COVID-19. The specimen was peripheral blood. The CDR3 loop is CASSLGQTGNEKLFF. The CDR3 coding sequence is TGTGCCAGCAGCTTAGGACAGACAGGGAATGAAAAACTGTTTTTT.